Many counts were recorded for the clone carrying this T cell receptor beta chain. The CDR3 is 16 residues long. Trimming pared 3 bases from V and 5 bases from J, leaving 19 bases between. Bulk TCR library preparation followed previously described methods with listed TCR primers. TCRdb redid the calling of the PCR reads with MiXCR, one entry per CDR3 protein. The table has hundreds of thousands of distinct CDR3 sequences, roughly 23% seen once. The data are from a study of molecular identifiers for immune sequencing clone quantification. The genes are TRBV12-3 or TRBV12-4 and TRBJ2-5, with a weak D call TRBD2 (5 bases). Sequenced: naive CD8+ T cells from blood, with Jurkat cell RNA spiked in. Subset in this sample: FACS-sorted CD8+CD4-CCR7+CD45RA+ naive T cells. The TCR was taken from a human donor in good health. Some libraries in this study had Jurkat cell RNA spiked in. CDR3 DNA sequence: TGTGCCAGCAGTTTTAGCGAAAGAGAGGGCAGTGAGACCCAGTACTTC. Residues: CASSFSEREGSETQYF.